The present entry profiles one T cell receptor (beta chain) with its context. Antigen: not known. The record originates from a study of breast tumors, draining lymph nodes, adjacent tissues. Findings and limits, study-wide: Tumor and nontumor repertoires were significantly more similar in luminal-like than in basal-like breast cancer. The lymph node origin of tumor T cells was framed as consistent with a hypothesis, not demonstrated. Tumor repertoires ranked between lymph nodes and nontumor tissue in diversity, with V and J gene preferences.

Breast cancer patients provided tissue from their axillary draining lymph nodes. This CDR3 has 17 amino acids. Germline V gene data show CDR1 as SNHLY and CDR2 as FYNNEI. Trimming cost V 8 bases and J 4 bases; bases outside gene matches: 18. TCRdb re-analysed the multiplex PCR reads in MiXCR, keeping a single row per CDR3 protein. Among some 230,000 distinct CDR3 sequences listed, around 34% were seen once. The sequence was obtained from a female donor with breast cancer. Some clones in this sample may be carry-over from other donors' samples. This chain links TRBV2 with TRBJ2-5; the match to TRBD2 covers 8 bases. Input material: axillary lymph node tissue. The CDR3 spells CASRSFGSGTSRETQYF. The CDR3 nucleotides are TGTGCCAGCCGGTCGTTTGGTAGCGGGACATCCAGAGAGACCCAGTACTTC.